These T cell receptor beta chains were read from a single sample in a study of OX40 agonist ivuxolimab in advanced cancers. Clones were sequenced by immunoSEQ multiplex PCR, and TCRdb holds only the in-frame ones, with some missing. Of tens of thousands of clones in the sample, approximately 80% were seen once. The material sequenced was CD4+ or CD8+ T cells sorted from blood, taken in a trial of the OX40 agonist ivuxolimab. Receptors were obtained from an adult with an advanced solid tumor such as melanoma, head and neck, liver or kidney cancer. The CDR3 runs from the conserved cysteine through the conserved F or W. Fields, in order: J gene, V gene, clone size, D gene, CDR3 protein, CDR3 DNA. D genes are given only for firm matches. Part of the rows lack a size; the others show once, few, many or a class for expanded clones.

J: TRBJ1-2
V: TRBV5-1
size: .
D: .
CDR3: CASSLTGDSFYGYTF
DNA: TGCGCCAGCAGCTTGACCGGTGATAGCTTCTATGGCTACACCTTC

J: TRBJ2-3
V: TRBV5-1
size: .
D: .
CDR3: CASSKPGDLTDTQYF
DNA: TGCGCCAGCAGCAAGCCGGGAGATTTAACAGATACGCAGTATTTT

J: TRBJ1-2
V: TRBV9
size: once
D: TRBD1
CDR3: CASRANGQARGYTF
DNA: TGTGCCAGCAGAGCCAATGGACAGGCGCGAGGCTACACCTTC

J: TRBJ2-7
V: TRBV4-3
size: medium-sized
D: TRBD2
CDR3: CASSQEVAGGYEQYF
DNA: TGCGCCAGCAGCCAAGAGGTAGCGGGAGGCTACGAGCAGTACTTC

J: TRBJ1-4
V: TRBV9
size: .
D: .
CDR3: CASSPRGAGSEKLFF
DNA: TGTGCCAGCAGCCCAAGGGGGGCGGGAAGTGAAAAACTGTTTTTT

J: TRBJ1-2
V: TRBV4-1
size: once
D: .
CDR3: CASSRAGGPQINYGYTF
DNA: TGCGCCAGCAGCCGAGCTGGGGGGCCCCAGATTAACTATGGCTACACCTTC

J: TRBJ1-1
V: TRBV27
size: .
D: TRBD1
CDR3: CASRRGQGYNTEAFF
DNA: TGTGCCAGCAGGCGAGGACAGGGATACAACACTGAAGCTTTCTTT

J: TRBJ2-3
V: TRBV11-2
size: .
D: TRBD1
CDR3: CASSLRGPADTQYF
DNA: TGTGCCAGCAGCTTGAGGGGGCCGGCAGATACGCAGTATTTT

J: TRBJ2-2
V: TRBV9
size: .
D: TRBD2
CDR3: CASSVGTGGDTGELFF
DNA: TGTGCCAGCAGCGTAGGTACGGGAGGGGACACCGGGGAGCTGTTTTTT

J: TRBJ2-3
V: TRBV7-2
size: few
D: .
CDR3: CASSAWDQSTDTQYF
DNA: TGTGCCAGCAGCGCCTGGGACCAAAGCACAGATACGCAGTATTTT

J: TRBJ2-3
V: TRBV27
size: .
D: .
CDR3: CASKLAFNTDTQYF
DNA: TGTGCCAGCAAGCTAGCCTTCAACACAGATACGCAGTATTTT

J: TRBJ2-1
V: TRBV10-1
size: .
D: .
CDR3: CASSETRVNNEQFF
DNA: TGCGCCAGCAGTGAGACCAGGGTTAACAATGAGCAGTTCTTC

J: TRBJ1-2
V: TRBV2
size: .
D: TRBD1
CDR3: CASSAGQANGYTF
DNA: TGTGCCAGCAGCGCGGGACAGGCCAATGGCTACACCTTC

J: TRBJ2-7
V: TRBV25-1
size: .
D: .
CDR3: CASSDRREQYF
DNA: TGTGCCAGCAGTGATAGGCGCGAGCAGTACTTC

J: TRBJ2-3
V: TRBV28
size: .
D: TRBD2
CDR3: CASGLAVDTQYF
DNA: TGTGCCAGTGGACTAGCGGTAGATACGCAGTATTTT

J: TRBJ2-1
V: TRBV9
size: .
D: .
CDR3: CASSVETGAHNEQFF
DNA: TGTGCCAGCAGCGTAGAGACGGGAGCCCACAATGAGCAGTTCTTC

J: TRBJ1-5
V: TRBV2
size: .
D: TRBD1
CDR3: CASTSDRAGNQPQHF
DNA: TGTGCCAGCACCTCGGACAGGGCTGGCAATCAGCCCCAGCATTTT

J: TRBJ2-1
V: TRBV11-3
size: .
D: TRBD2
CDR3: CASSLSGSYNEQFF
DNA: TGTGCCAGCAGCTTAAGCGGGAGCTACAATGAGCAGTTCTTC

J: TRBJ2-7
V: TRBV10-3
size: .
D: TRBD1
CDR3: CAISPYRGEQYF
DNA: TGTGCCATCAGCCCGTACAGGGGCGAGCAGTACTTC

J: TRBJ2-2
V: TRBV9
size: .
D: .
CDR3: CASSTSGVGTGELFF
DNA: TGTGCCAGCAGTACATCAGGGGTAGGAACCGGGGAGCTGTTTTTT

J: TRBJ2-1
V: TRBV2
size: .
D: .
CDR3: CASSAGGGSYNEQFF
DNA: TGTGCCAGCAGCGCTGGGGGAGGTTCCTACAATGAGCAGTTCTTC

J: TRBJ1-1
V: TRBV20-1
size: .
D: .
CDR3: CSASGLTEAFF
DNA: TGCAGTGCTAGCGGTCTCACTGAAGCTTTCTTT

J: TRBJ1-2
V: TRBV28
size: .
D: .
CDR3: CASSFQDPGRLNGYTF
DNA: TGTGCCAGCAGTTTTCAGGACCCGGGCCGACTTAATGGCTACACCTTC

J: TRBJ1-5
V: TRBV5-4
size: .
D: TRBD1
CDR3: CASSKTDREGNQPQHF
DNA: TGTGCCAGCAGCAAAACGGACAGGGAGGGCAATCAGCCCCAGCATTTT

J: TRBJ2-3
V: TRBV7-9
size: .
D: TRBD2
CDR3: CASSLGTSGIPSTDTQYF
DNA: TGTGCCAGCAGCTTAGGGACTAGCGGGATTCCTAGCACAGATACGCAGTATTTT

J: TRBJ2-1
V: TRBV4-1
size: .
D: TRBD2
CDR3: CASSQAGAGTSRFF
DNA: TGCGCCAGCAGCCAGGCAGGGGCCGGGACTAGTCGGTTCTTC

J: TRBJ1-4
V: TRBV11-2
size: .
D: .
CDR3: CASSSGGSEKLFF
DNA: TGTGCCAGCAGCTCCGGGGGTTCTGAAAAACTGTTTTTT

J: TRBJ2-1
V: TRBV9
size: .
D: TRBD2
CDR3: CASSVGGGSWNEQFF
DNA: TGTGCCAGCAGCGTAGGTGGCGGGAGTTGGAATGAGCAGTTCTTC

J: TRBJ1-1
V: TRBV2
size: few
D: .
CDR3: CASTQTLGDVAFF
DNA: TGTGCCAGCACTCAGACACTGGGGGACGTAGCTTTCTTT

J: TRBJ1-4
V: TRBV18
size: .
D: .
CDR3: CASSPPLSPTNEKLFF
DNA: TGTGCCAGCTCACCACCTTTATCTCCAACTAATGAAAAACTGTTTTTT

J: TRBJ2-5
V: TRBV29-1
size: .
D: .
CDR3: CSVEVSELGETQYF
DNA: TGCAGCGTAGAAGTTAGCGAGTTGGGAGAGACCCAGTACTTC

J: TRBJ2-1
V: TRBV2
size: .
D: TRBD1
CDR3: CASSLDRREQFF
DNA: TGTGCCAGCAGCCTGGACAGGCGGGAGCAGTTCTTC

J: TRBJ1-2
V: TRBV28
size: once
D: TRBD1
CDR3: CASEQGDYGYTF
DNA: TGTGCCAGCGAACAGGGGGACTATGGCTACACCTTC

J: TRBJ2-3
V: TRBV7-9
size: once
D: TRBD2
CDR3: CASSWTSLTDTQYF
DNA: TGTGCCAGCAGCTGGACTAGTCTCACAGATACGCAGTATTTT

J: TRBJ2-5
V: TRBV28
size: .
D: .
CDR3: CASSFRFGETQYF
DNA: TGTGCCAGCAGTTTCCGCTTTGGGGAGACCCAGTACTTC

J: TRBJ1-1
V: TRBV29-1
size: .
D: .
CDR3: CSVEVLANTEAFF
DNA: TGCAGCGTTGAAGTCCTAGCGAACACTGAAGCTTTCTTT

J: TRBJ1-3
V: TRBV4-3
size: .
D: .
CDR3: CASSPGLNSGNTIYF
DNA: TGCGCCAGCAGCCCCGGGCTGAACTCTGGAAACACCATATATTTT

J: TRBJ2-6
V: TRBV4-1
size: .
D: .
CDR3: CASSQGRARDSGANVLTF
DNA: TGCGCCAGCAGCCAAGGACGAGCCAGGGACTCTGGGGCCAACGTCCTGACTTTC

J: TRBJ2-2
V: TRBV18
size: .
D: .
CDR3: CASSPLAGELFF
DNA: TGTGCCAGCTCGCCATTAGCCGGGGAGCTGTTTTTT

J: TRBJ2-3
V: TRBV28
size: .
D: .
CDR3: CASIRTGDTDTQYF
DNA: TGTGCCAGCATTCGGACGGGAGACACAGATACGCAGTATTTT

J: TRBJ2-4
V: TRBV7-9
size: .
D: TRBD2
CDR3: CASSLSAGGAKNIQYF
DNA: TGTGCCAGCAGCTTATCAGCGGGAGGAGCCAAAAACATTCAGTACTTC

J: TRBJ1-2
V: TRBV7-2
size: few
D: .
CDR3: CASSQAGNYGYTF
DNA: TGTGCCAGCAGCCAGGCCGGGAACTATGGCTACACCTTC

J: TRBJ1-1
V: TRBV11-2
size: .
D: .
CDR3: CASSLGPAMNTEAFF
DNA: TGTGCCAGCAGCTTAGGCCCGGCTATGAACACTGAAGCTTTCTTT

J: TRBJ2-6
V: TRBV5-1
size: .
D: .
CDR3: CASSLAPASGANVLTF
DNA: TGCGCCAGCAGCTTGGCGCCGGCCTCTGGGGCCAACGTCCTGACTTTC

J: TRBJ2-3
V: TRBV5-3
size: .
D: TRBD2
CDR3: CARSLAPTSGHTDTQYF
DNA: TGTGCCAGAAGCTTGGCTCCGACTAGCGGCCACACAGATACGCAGTATTTT

J: TRBJ2-3
V: TRBV10-3
size: .
D: .
CDR3: CATTAGHLGDTQYF
DNA: TGTGCCACCACGGCGGGACACCTGGGGGATACGCAGTATTTT

J: TRBJ2-2
V: TRBV27
size: .
D: TRBD1
CDR3: CASSLFPPTGGYSGQYTGELFF
DNA: TGTGCCAGCAGTTTATTCCCACCGACAGGGGGCTATAGCGGGCAATACACCGGGGAGCTGTTTTTT

J: TRBJ1-2
V: TRBV6-5
size: .
D: .
CDR3: CASRTGSLYGYTF
DNA: TGTGCCAGCAGAACAGGATCGCTCTATGGCTACACCTTC

J: TRBJ2-7
V: TRBV7-2
size: .
D: TRBD2
CDR3: CASSSVAGIYEQYF
DNA: TGTGCCAGCAGCTCAGTAGCGGGGATCTACGAGCAGTACTTC

J: TRBJ2-2
V: TRBV6-5
size: .
D: .
CDR3: CASRRQGIPGELFF
DNA: TGTGCCAGCAGGCGGCAAGGGATACCCGGGGAGCTGTTTTTT

J: TRBJ1-5
V: TRBV7-2
size: .
D: .
CDR3: CASSLVKASNQPQHF
DNA: TGTGCCAGCAGCCTAGTGAAAGCAAGCAATCAGCCCCAGCATTTT

J: TRBJ2-7
V: TRBV7-9
size: .
D: TRBD1
CDR3: CASIAGTGGNEQYF
DNA: TGTGCCAGCATCGCCGGGACAGGGGGAAACGAGCAGTACTTC

J: TRBJ2-7
V: TRBV28
size: .
D: .
CDR3: CASIQGGISYEQYF
DNA: TGTGCCAGCATTCAGGGTGGGATCTCCTACGAGCAGTACTTC

J: TRBJ1-6
V: TRBV5-1
size: .
D: TRBD1
CDR3: CASSPDRTTPLHF
DNA: TGCGCCAGCAGCCCGGACAGGACGACACCCCTCCACTTT

J: TRBJ1-2
V: TRBV15
size: few
D: .
CDR3: CATSGWGGQANIYGYTF
DNA: TGTGCCACCAGCGGGTGGGGGGGCCAGGCGAACATCTATGGCTACACCTTC

J: TRBJ2-3
V: TRBV27
size: .
D: TRBD2
CDR3: CASTTSGASTDTQYF
DNA: TGTGCCAGCACTACTAGCGGTGCTAGCACAGATACGCAGTATTTT

J: TRBJ2-5
V: TRBV7-6
size: .
D: TRBD1
CDR3: CASSLGTGGVETQYF
DNA: TGTGCCAGCAGCTTGGGGACAGGGGGCGTGGAGACCCAGTACTTC

J: TRBJ2-5
V: TRBV10-1
size: .
D: TRBD2
CDR3: CASSESGLAGTRETQYF
DNA: TGCGCCAGCAGTGAGTCGGGACTAGCGGGGACCCGCGAGACCCAGTACTTC

J: TRBJ2-7
V: TRBV10-3
size: .
D: TRBD2
CDR3: CAISDPGGYEQYF
DNA: TGTGCCATCAGTGACCCGGGAGGCTACGAGCAGTACTTC

J: TRBJ1-1
V: TRBV27
size: .
D: .
CDR3: CASTLGLGDEAFF
DNA: TGTGCCAGCACCCTCGGGCTCGGGGATGAAGCTTTCTTT